Given below is one TCR beta chain in context. What this receptor recognizes is not known. Within one base of it there is no much larger clone, and no base qualities were kept. The source of the sample is a study of T cell responses to AZD1222 COVID-19 vaccine (dated by TCRdb to the early 2020s). In the study overall: TCR sequencing covered 233 trial participants: 200 to 210 given two doses of AZD1222 and 26 given two doses of MenACWY control vaccine. Trial participants were enrolled by age into 18-55, 56-69 and 70-plus year subgroups, with approximately 150, 28 and 58 TCR-sequenced participants respectively.

From a lookup of the germline V gene, CDR1 and CDR2 are MGHRA and YSYEKL. Germline trimming: 2 bases from V, 1 base from J; junction bases outside gene matches: 6. The CDR3 holds 16 amino acids from the cysteine to the phenylalanine. Only CDR3 DNA is held: 48 bases, read in frame from base 1. The CDR3 regions of human TCRbeta chains were subjected to immunosequencing. The paper's processing steps were these. TCRs in the repertoires were compared against a reference library of SARS-CoV-2-specific TCRs that had been generated with the MIRA antigen-specificity platform. Breadth was defined as the fraction of unique TCRs that were SARS-CoV-2-associated. Depth was defined as the fraction of total T cells that were SARS-CoV-2-associated. Using the MIRA data, every spike-specific TCR was mapped to the spike region that the TCR reacted to and assigned to either a CD4 or a CD8 class. Log10-transformed breadth and depth values were compared by one-way ANOVA with Sidak's multiple comparisons tests. What TCRdb holds here is the immuneACCESS table cut down to in-frame rearrangements. Part of the clones is not present; checked against another copy, under half of the missing clones reflect an unresolved V gene, and the others are unexplained. For V, J and clone size, that table is used; D and trimming come from the DNA. A total of about 130,000 clones appear in this sample, 92% of them only once. Clones ranked in the top ten supply roughly 3.3% of the sample.

The intended sense of this specimen's time point label: about 28 days (+/-7) after the second vaccine dose. AZD1222 recipients whose second dose came at about 4 weeks and those whose second dose came at about 12 weeks were combined into one group, since spike-specific TCR depth and breadth did not differ between the two schedules. Samples from vaccinated people were obtained from the UK trials COV001 and COV002, which included a single-blind randomized controlled phase 2/3 trial of AZD1222 (ChAdOx1 nCoV-19) in healthy adults. For TCRbeta chain sequencing, PBMC samples were collected from trial participants at day 0 and at day 28 after the second dose. Results the study describes overall, beyond this receptor: Conclusions about previously exposed vaccinees are limited, since just 5 or 6 AZD1222 recipients were seropositive for SARS-CoV-2 at baseline. Reportedly, close to half of the unique spike-specific TCRs recognized epitopes lying outside the regions that are mutated in the B.1.351 and B.1.1.7 variants. Spike-specific TCR breadth and depth rose significantly after two AZD1222 doses compared with day 0 and with MenACWY recipients. The whole spike protein was spanned by vaccine-associated CD4 TCRs, and dominant responses were seen in regions 160-218 and 743-854. In the small 56-69-year group, the increase in depth fell short of significance, most likely because of low power. Because no day 14 peak-response samples were available, repertoires were characterized only after the peak T cell response. Most participants were white British and females outnumbered males, and the authors suggested that clonal diversity may have been underestimated.

This clonotype was obtained from an adult who received the AZD1222 COVID-19 vaccine. Material: peripheral blood, obtained 28 days after the second AZD1222 dose. The V and J segments used are TRBV4-1 and TRBJ1-1; 8 central nucleotides agree with TRBD1. The nucleotide sequence reads as follows: TGCGCCAGCAGCCAACGGACAGGGCTCCCGAACACTGAAGCTTTCTTT. Its product reads: CASSQRTGLPNTEAFF.